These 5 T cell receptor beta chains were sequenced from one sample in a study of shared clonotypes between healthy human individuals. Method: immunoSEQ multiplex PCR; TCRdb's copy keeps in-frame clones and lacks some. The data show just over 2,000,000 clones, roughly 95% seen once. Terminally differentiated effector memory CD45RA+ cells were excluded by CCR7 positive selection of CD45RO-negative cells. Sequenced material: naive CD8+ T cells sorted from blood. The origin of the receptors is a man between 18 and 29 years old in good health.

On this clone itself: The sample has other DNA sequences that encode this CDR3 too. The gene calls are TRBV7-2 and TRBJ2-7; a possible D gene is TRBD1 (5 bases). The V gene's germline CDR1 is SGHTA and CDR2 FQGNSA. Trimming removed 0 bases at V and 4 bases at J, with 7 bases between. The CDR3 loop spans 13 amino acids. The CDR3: CASSLAGAYEQYF. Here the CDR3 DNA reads TGTGCCAGCAGCTTAGCAGGGGCATACGAGCAGTACTTC.

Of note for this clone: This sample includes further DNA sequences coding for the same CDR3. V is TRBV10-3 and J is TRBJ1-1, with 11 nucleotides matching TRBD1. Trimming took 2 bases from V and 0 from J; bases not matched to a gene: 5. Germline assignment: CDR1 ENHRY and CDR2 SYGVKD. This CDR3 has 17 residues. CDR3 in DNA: TGTGCCATCAGTGAGCCCGGGACAGGGGGGATGAACACTGAAGCTTTCTTT. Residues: CAISEPGTGGMNTEAFF.

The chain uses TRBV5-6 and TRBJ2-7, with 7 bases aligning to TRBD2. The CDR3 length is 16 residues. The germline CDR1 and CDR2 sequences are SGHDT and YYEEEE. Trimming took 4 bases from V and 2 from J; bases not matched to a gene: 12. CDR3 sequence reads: CASSSNLAVSPYEQYF. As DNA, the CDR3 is TGTGCCAGCAGCAGCAACCTAGCGGTGTCGCCCTACGAGCAGTACTTC. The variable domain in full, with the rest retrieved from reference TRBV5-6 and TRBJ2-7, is DAGVTQSPTHLIKTRGQQVTLRCSPKSGHDTVSWYQQALGQGPQFIFQYYEEEERQRGNFPDRFSGHQFPNYSSELNVNALLLGDSALYLCASSSNLAVSPYEQYFGPGTRLTVT.

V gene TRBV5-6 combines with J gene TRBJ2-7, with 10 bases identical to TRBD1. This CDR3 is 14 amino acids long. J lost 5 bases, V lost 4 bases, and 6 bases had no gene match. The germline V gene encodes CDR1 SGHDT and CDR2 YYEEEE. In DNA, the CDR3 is TGTGCCAGCAGCGGCATGGGACAGGGGAACGAGCAGTACTTC. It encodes CASSGMGQGNEQYF.

CDR3 sequence reads: CASSYGTGKPYEQYF. CDR3 in DNA: TGTGCCAGCAGTTACGGGACAGGGAAACCCTACGAGCAGTACTTC. V is TRBV6-5 and J is TRBJ2-7; 9 bases are shared with TRBD1. The CDR3 is made up of 15 amino acids. J was trimmed by 2 bases and V by 2 bases; bases with no gene match: 4. Germline V gene data show CDR1 as MNHEY and CDR2 as SVGAGI.